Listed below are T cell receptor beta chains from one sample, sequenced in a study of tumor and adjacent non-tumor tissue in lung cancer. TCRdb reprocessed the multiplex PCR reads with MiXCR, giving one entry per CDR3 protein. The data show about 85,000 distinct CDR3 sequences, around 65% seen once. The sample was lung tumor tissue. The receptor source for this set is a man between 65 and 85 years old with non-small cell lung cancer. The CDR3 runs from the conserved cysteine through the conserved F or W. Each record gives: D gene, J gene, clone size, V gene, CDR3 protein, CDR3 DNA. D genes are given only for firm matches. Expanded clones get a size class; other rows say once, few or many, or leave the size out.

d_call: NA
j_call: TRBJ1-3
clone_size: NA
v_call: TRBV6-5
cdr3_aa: CASSYSIPRSGSTIYF
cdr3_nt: TGTGCCAGCAGTTACTCCATACCTAGATCTGGAAGCACCATATATTTT

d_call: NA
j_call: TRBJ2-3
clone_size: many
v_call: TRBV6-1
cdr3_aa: CASSEEVTGTDTQYF
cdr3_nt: TGTGCCAGCAGTGAAGAGGTAACGGGCACAGATACGCAGTATTTT

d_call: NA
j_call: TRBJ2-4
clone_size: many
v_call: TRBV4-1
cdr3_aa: CASSLTLAVRAKNIQYF
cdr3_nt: TGCGCCAGCAGCTTAACCCTGGCAGTGAGGGCCAAAAACATTCAGTACTTC

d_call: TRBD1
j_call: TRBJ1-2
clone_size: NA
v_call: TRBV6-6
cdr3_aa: CASTSGTGEGYTF
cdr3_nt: TGTGCCAGCACCTCCGGGACAGGGGAAGGCTACACCTTC

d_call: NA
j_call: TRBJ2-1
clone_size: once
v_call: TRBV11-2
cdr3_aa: CASSPGMGGYNAQFF
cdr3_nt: TGTGCCAGCAGCCCGGGGATGGGAGGTTACAATGCGCAATTCTTC

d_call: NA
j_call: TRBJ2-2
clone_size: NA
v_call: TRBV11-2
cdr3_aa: CASSPWGTGELFF
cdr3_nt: TGTGCCAGTAGTCCATGGGGGACCGGGGAGCTGTTTTTT

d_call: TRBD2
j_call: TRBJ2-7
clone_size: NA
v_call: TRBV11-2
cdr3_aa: CAISLSPRLAGVREQYF
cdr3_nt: TGTGCCATCAGCTTAAGTCCGAGACTAGCGGGAGTTCGCGAGCAGTACTTC

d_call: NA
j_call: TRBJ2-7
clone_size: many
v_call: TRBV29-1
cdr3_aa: CSVTPPGRQSYEQYF
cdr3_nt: TGCAGCGTTACCCCCCCCGGACGGCAATCCTACGAGCAGTACTTC

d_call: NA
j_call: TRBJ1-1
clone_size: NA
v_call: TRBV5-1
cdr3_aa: CASSLDFPGRHNTEAFF
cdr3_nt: TGCGCCAGCAGCTTGGATTTCCCGGGACGACATAACACTGAAGCTTTCTTT

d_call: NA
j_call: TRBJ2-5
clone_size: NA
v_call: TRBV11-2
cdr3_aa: CASSREGDTQYF
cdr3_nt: TGTGCCAGCAGCCGAGAGGGAGATACCCAGTACTTC

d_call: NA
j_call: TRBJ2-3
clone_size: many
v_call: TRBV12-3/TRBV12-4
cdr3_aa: CASSLQGADTQYF
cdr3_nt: TGTGCCAGCAGTTTACAAGGTGCAGATACGCAGTATTTT

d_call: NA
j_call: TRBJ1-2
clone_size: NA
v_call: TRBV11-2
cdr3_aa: CDSNSSLRVPYGYTF
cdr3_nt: TGTGACAGCAACTCGAGCCTCCGGGTCCCCTATGGCTACACCTTC

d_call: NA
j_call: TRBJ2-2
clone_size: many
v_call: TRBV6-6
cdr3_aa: CASSTTRELFF
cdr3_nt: TGTGCCAGCAGTACCACTCGGGAGCTGTTTTTT

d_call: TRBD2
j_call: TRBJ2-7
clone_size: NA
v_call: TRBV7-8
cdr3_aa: CANSQLAGVTYEQYF
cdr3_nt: TGTGCCAACAGCCAACTAGCGGGGGTAACCTACGAGCAGTACTTC

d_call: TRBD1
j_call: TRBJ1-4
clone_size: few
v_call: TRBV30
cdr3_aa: CAWSGQGGIEKLFF
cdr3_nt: TGTGCCTGGAGCGGACAGGGTGGAATTGAAAAACTGTTTTTT

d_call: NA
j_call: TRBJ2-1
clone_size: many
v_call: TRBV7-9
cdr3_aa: CASSFSTVYNEQFF
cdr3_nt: TGTGCCAGCAGCTTTTCTACAGTCTACAATGAGCAGTTCTTC